Below, 7 T cell receptor beta chains from the same sample are listed, as sequenced in a study of regulatory T cells in long-lasting Graves disease. Indicated time point: newly diagnosed GD, antithyroid drugs for less than 3 months. Extracted PBMC RNA gave rise to the TCR library. Construction of the TCR beta libraries employed iRepertoire HTBI primers in conjunction with Arm-PCR of CDR3 regions. MiXCR, run by TCRdb on the multiplex PCR reads, gives a single entry per CDR3 protein. The table records 350,000 to 500,000 distinct CDR3 sequences, around 15% of them present only once. These data were likewise used in another study, on T cells in Graves' hyperthyroidism and ophthalmopathy.

Specimen: peripheral blood mononuclear cells (PBMCs), collected at new diagnosis, from a patient treated with antithyroid drugs. The receptors were gathered from a woman under 30 with Graves disease.

The V and J genes are TRBV15 and TRBJ1-1; D possibly corresponds to TRBD1 (6 bases). With 1 base removed from V and 1 base from J, the gap between germline ends came to 13 bases. The CDR3 has 16 amino acids. Germline CDR1 is LNHNV and CDR2 is YYDKDF (reference sequence). CDR3 residues: CATSRGNRTANTEAFF. In DNA form, the CDR3 reads TGTGCCACCAGCAGAGGCAACCGGACAGCGAACACTGAAGCTTTCTTT.

This clonotype was seen repeatedly, ten times or more. V and J are TRBV11-3 and TRBJ2-5, with a tentative D call TRBD2 (5 bases). CDR1 is SGHNT and CDR2 is YENEEA in the germline V gene. The CDR3 totals 16 residues. Trimming pared 5 bases from V and 5 bases from J, leaving 21 bases between. The CDR3 nucleotides read TGTGCCAGCAGCCTTGTGATAGGTCGGACTGGGGAGACCCAGTACTTC. Amino acid sequence: CASSLVIGRTGETQYF. Combining the CDR3 with reference TRBV11-3 and TRBJ2-5 gives the whole variable domain EAGVVQSPRYKIIEKKQPVAFWCNPISGHNTLYWYLQNLGQGPELLIRYENEEAVDDSQLPKDRFSAERLKGVDSTLKIQPAELGDSAVYLCASSLVIGRTGETQYFGPGTRLLVL.

This clonotype was picked up a small number of times. The V call is TRBV5-6, the J call TRBJ1-6, with TRBD1 matching 8 bases. This CDR3 region has 17 residues. Trimming at V came to 4 bases and at J to 3 bases, leaving 9 bases not matched to a gene. From germline, CDR1 is SGHDT and CDR2 YYEEEE. The CDR3: CASSQAGTGGYNSPLHF. The CDR3 DNA sequence: TGTGCCAGCAGCCAGGCTGGTACAGGGGGCTATAATTCACCCCTCCACTTT.

The genes are TRBV6-2 or TRBV6-3 and TRBJ2-3; D is tentatively TRBD1 or TRBD2 (7 bases each). Trimming stripped 6 bases from V and 5 bases from J, with 21 bases between. Per the germline V gene, CDR1 is MNHEY and CDR2 is SVGEGT. This CDR3 region has 16 residues. The CDR3 nucleotides read TGTGCCAGCAGCCGGCCCAGCGGGACAGTTCGAGATACGCAGTATTTT. It encodes CASSRPSGTVRDTQYF.

This clonotype was recorded many times. The V call is TRBV28, the J call TRBJ2-7; D is unclear. Germline values: CDR1 MDHEN, CDR2 SYDVKM. CDR3 length equals 12 residues. The V end was cut by 6 bases, the J end by 0 bases, with 6 bases between. CDR3 loop: CASRENSYEQYF. The DNA of the CDR3 is TGTGCCAGCAGGGAGAACTCCTACGAGCAGTACTTC.

The chain has TRBV30 and TRBJ2-2, with 14 nucleotides matching TRBD2. This CDR3 region has 14 residues. Germline CDR1 GTSNPN, CDR2 SVGIG (reference sequence). V lost 8 bases to trimming and J lost 5 bases; unmatched junction nucleotides: 4. CDR3 residues: CARGLAGGTGELFF. DNA of the CDR3: TGTGCCCGAGGACTAGCGGGAGGTACCGGGGAGCTGTTTTTT. Variable domain in full (rest from reference TRBV30 and TRBJ2-2): SQTIHQWPATLVQPVGSPLSLECTVEGTSNPNLYWYRQAAGRGLQLLFYSVGIGQISSEVPQNLSASRPQDRQFILSSKKLLLSDSGFYLCARGLAGGTGELFFGEGSRLTVL.

The chain employs TRBV6-7 and TRBJ2-1, with 7 bases identical to TRBD2. TRBV6-7 falls under the ORF class, with uncertain function. CDR3 length: 16 amino acids. V lost 6 bases and J lost 0; bases outside the gene matches: 8. CDR3 nucleotide sequence: TGTGCCAGCAGCCCCGGGAGGTCCTACTCCTACAATGAGCAGTTCTTC. Translation gives CASSPGRSYSYNEQFF.